These 11 T cell receptor beta chains were all obtained from the same sample, sequenced in a study of T cells in Graves' hyperthyroidism and ophthalmopathy. The TCR beta CDR3 regions underwent amplification using RNA transcripts as the source. First-round RT-PCR with HTBI primers amplified the TCR CDR3 region. One entry per CDR3 protein, called by TCRdb with MiXCR from the multiplex PCR reads. The sample has some 440,000 distinct CDR3 sequences; approximately 14% are singletons. Specimen: blood. The receptors originated from a woman aged 18-29 years with Graves' hyperthyroidism.

This clonotype has ten or more counts. This sequence joins TRBV7-8 and TRBJ2-3, with TRBD2 as a possible D gene (6 bases). The CDR3 consists of 17 residues. Trimming took off 0 bases at V and 6 bases at J, with 19 bases between the two ends. CDR1 and CDR2 from the germline V gene are SGHVS and FQNEAQ. The DNA of the CDR3 is TGTGCCAGCAGCTTAGCGCTAACTAGGCGGGGTGGGGATACGCAGTATTTT. Encoded protein: CASSLALTRRGGDTQYF.

The sample holds a few counts of this clonotype. The rearrangement links TRBV20-1 to TRBJ2-3; 11 bases fit TRBD2. Germline lookup yields CDR1 DFQATT and CDR2 SNEGSKA (reference sequence). The CDR3 extends over 16 amino acids. After removal of 1 base from V and 2 bases from J, the junction contained 5 bases not matched to a gene. CDR3 in amino acids: CSARGGLAANTDTQYF. The CDR3 DNA sequence: TGCAGTGCTAGAGGGGGACTAGCGGCGAACACAGATACGCAGTATTTT.

This chain links TRBV7-9 with TRBJ2-7; 14 positions agree with TRBD2. The CDR3 length is 17 residues. V was clipped by 2 bases and J by 2 bases; unmatched bases: 5. The germline gives CDR1 SEHNR, CDR2 FQNEAQ (reference sequence). This CDR3 is CASSLLTSGRAPYEQYF. The DNA of the CDR3 is TGTGCCAGCAGCTTATTGACTAGCGGGAGGGCCCCCTACGAGCAGTACTTC. The variable domain in full, completed from reference TRBV7-9 and TRBJ2-7, reads DTGVSQNPRHKITKRGQNVTFRCDPISEHNRLYWYRQTLGQGPEFLTYFQNEAQLEKSRLLSDRFSAERPKGSFSTLEIQRTEQGDSAMYLCASSLLTSGRAPYEQYFGPGTRLTVT.

This clonotype was counted at least ten times. V and J are TRBV5-8 and TRBJ2-5, with 8 bases matching TRBD1. Losses at the gene ends were 3 bases for V and 5 bases for J; bases not matched to a gene: 6. The CDR3 runs 14 residues. Germline V gene sequence: CDR1 SGHTS, CDR2 YDEGEE. This CDR3 reads CASSSLTGVETQYF. CDR3 coding DNA: TGTGCCAGCAGCTCACTGACAGGGGTGGAGACCCAGTACTTC. Looking up the rest from reference TRBV5-8 and TRBJ2-5 gives the full variable domain: EAGVTQSPTHLIKTRGQQATLRCSPISGHTSVYWYQQALGLGLQFLLWYDEGEERNRGNFPPRFSGRQFPNYSSELNVNALELEDSALYLCASSSLTGVETQYFGPGTRLLVL.

This clonotype was counted many times. The V and J genes are TRBV6-1 and TRBJ2-7; D uncertain. The CDR3 length is 12 residues. Trimming took 7 bases from V and 1 from J, leaving 8 bases between them. Germline CDR1 and CDR2: MNHNS and SASEGT. CDR3 residues: CASTGGSYEQYF. CDR3 nucleotides: TGTGCCAGCACCGGCGGTTCCTACGAGCAGTACTTC.

This clonotype was seen at least ten times. The V and J genes are TRBV5-1 and TRBJ2-7, with 7 bases lining up with TRBD1. This CDR3 has 12 amino acids. V was clipped by 4 bases and J by 5 bases; unmatched bases: 3. Germline lookup yields CDR1 SGHRS and CDR2 YFSETQ. CDR3 in DNA: TGCGCCAGCAGCCCCGGACAGGACGAGCAGTACTTC. Translation: CASSPGQDEQYF.

The chain joins TRBV18 to TRBJ1-1; D not resolved. V was cut by 3 bases and J by 7 bases, with 9 bases left in between. There are 12 residues in the CDR3. Germline CDR1 is KGHSH and CDR2 is LQKENI. Written as DNA, the CDR3 is TGTGCCAGCTCACCGAGTCAGCTTGAAGCTTTCTTT. Encoded protein: CASSPSQLEAFF.

This clonotype was recorded at least ten times. V and J are TRBV20-1 and TRBJ2-5, with unresolved D. This CDR3 contains 15 residues. Germline V CDR1 and CDR2: DFQATT, SNEGSKA (reference sequence). V gave up 4 bases and J gave up 4 bases, with 19 bases separating them. The CDR3 loop reads CSATVARGNSETQYF. CDR3 bases: TGCAGTGCTACGGTCGCCAGAGGAAATTCAGAGACCCAGTACTTC.

This clonotype occurred many times. The V and J genes are TRBV20-1 and TRBJ2-5, with 10 bases identical to TRBD2. The V gene's germline CDR1 is DFQATT and CDR2 SNEGSKA (reference sequence). The junction had 2 bases not matched to a gene; V was cut back by 6 bases and J by 4 bases. The CDR3 sequence is 12 residues long. The chain's CDR3 is CSARTSGETQYF. The CDR3 DNA reads TGCAGTGCGAGGACTAGCGGAGAGACCCAGTACTTC.

The chain employs TRBV6-5 and TRBJ1-2; 7 nucleotides match TRBD1. The length of the CDR3 is 18 residues. Germline assignment: CDR1 MNHEY and CDR2 SVGAGI. The J segment lost 2 bases and the V segment lost 7 bases, leaving 19 bases of the junction unmatched. CDR3 amino acids: CASIFGETPGQLNYGYTF. For the CDR3, the DNA is TGTGCCAGCATTTTCGGGGAGACTCCGGGACAGCTAAACTATGGCTACACCTTC.

This clonotype was seen repeatedly, ten times or more. V usage is TRBV28 and J usage is TRBJ2-5; D not resolved. V was clipped by 0 bases and J by 5 bases, with 7 bases between them. CDR1 is MDHEN and CDR2 is SYDVKM in the germline V gene. The length of the CDR3 is 13 residues. CDR3 nucleotides: TGTGCCAGCAGTTTATGGGCTACGGAGACCCAGTACTTC. This translates into CASSLWATETQYF.